The entry below describes one TCR beta chain. This entry belongs to a study of graft-versus-host responses after intestinal transplantation. Germline V gives CDR1 MNHNS, CDR2 SASEGT. Trimming stripped 3 bases from V and 8 bases from J, with 10 bases between. This CDR3 is 12 amino acids long. This table comes from immunoSEQ multiplex PCR, and its TCRdb copy is limited to in-frame clones, with some not included. The sample consists of 7,000 to 8,500 clones, less than 95% of them appearing once. Sequenced material: PBMCs, taken approximately 30 days after intestinal transplant. The chain recombines TRBV6-1 with TRBJ1-1; D call uncertain. The clonotype comes from a human patient who received an intestinal transplant, so some T cells may come from the graft donor. CDR3 DNA: TGTGCCAGCAGTGAGTTGGTCCGGGAAGCTTTCTTT. Protein: CASSELVREAFF.